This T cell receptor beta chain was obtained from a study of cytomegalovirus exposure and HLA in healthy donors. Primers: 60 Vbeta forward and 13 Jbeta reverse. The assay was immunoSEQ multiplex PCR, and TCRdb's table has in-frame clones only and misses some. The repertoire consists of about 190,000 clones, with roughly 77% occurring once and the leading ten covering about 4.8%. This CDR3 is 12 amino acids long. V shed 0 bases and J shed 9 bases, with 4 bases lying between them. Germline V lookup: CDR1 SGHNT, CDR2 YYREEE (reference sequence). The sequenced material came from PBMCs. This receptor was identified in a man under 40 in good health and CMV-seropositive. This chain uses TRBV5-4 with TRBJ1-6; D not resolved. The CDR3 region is CASSLGASPLHF. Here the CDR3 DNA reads TGTGCCAGCAGCTTGGGGGCTTCACCCCTCCACTTT.